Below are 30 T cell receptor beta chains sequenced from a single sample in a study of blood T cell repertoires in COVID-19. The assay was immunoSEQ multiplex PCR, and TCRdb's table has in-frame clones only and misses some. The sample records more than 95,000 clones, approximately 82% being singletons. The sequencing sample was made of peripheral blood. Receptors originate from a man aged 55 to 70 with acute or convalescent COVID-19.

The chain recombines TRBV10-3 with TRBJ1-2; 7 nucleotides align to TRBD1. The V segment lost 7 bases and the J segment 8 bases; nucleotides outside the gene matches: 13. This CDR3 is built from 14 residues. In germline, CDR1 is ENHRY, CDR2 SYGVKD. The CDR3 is CAITPRVGTEGYTF. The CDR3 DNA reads TGTGCCATCACACCCCGGGTAGGGACAGAAGGCTACACCTTC.

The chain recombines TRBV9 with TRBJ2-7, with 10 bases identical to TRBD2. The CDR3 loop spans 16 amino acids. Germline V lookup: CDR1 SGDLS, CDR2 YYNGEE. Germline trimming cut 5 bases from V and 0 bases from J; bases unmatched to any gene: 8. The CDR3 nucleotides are TGTGCCAGCAGATCAAAGCGGGAGGGGCGCTCCTACGAGCAGTACTTC. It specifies CASRSKREGRSYEQYF.

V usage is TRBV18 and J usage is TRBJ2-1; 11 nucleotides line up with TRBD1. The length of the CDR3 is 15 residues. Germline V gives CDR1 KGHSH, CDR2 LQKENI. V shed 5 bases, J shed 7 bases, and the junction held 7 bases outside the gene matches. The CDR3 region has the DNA TGTGCCAGCTCAGAAGGGACAGGGGGTAAAAATGAGCAGTTCTTC. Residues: CASSEGTGGKNEQFF.

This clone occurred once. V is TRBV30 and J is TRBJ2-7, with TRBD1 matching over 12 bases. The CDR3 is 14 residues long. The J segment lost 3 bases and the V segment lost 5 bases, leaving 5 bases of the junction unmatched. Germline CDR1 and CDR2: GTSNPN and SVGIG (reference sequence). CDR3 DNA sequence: TGTGCCTGGGAGGGACAGGGGGCTATCTACGAGCAGTACTTC. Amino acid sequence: CAWEGQGAIYEQYF.

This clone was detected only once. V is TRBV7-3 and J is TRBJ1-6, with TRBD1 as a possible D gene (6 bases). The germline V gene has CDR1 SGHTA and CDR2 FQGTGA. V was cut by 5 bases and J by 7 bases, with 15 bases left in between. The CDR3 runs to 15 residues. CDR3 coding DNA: TGTGCCAGCAGCCCCCAGGGAGGGGGGAATTCACCCCTCCACTTT. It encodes CASSPQGGGNSPLHF.

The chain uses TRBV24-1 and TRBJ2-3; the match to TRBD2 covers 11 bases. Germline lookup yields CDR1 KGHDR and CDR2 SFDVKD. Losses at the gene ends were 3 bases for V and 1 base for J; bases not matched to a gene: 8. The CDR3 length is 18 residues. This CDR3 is CATSDPLAGGHGTDTQYF. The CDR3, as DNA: TGTGCCACCAGTGATCCCCTAGCGGGAGGACACGGCACAGATACGCAGTATTTT.

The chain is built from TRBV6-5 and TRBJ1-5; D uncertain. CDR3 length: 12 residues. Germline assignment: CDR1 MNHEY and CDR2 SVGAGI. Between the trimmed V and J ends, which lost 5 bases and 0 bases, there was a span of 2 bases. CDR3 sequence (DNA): TGTGCCAGCAGTCTTAGCAATCAGCCCCAGCATTTT. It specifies CASSLSNQPQHF.

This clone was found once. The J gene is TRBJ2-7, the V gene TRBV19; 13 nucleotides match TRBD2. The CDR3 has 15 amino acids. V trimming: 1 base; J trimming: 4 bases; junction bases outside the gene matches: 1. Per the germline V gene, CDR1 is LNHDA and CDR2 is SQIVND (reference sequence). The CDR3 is CASSIAGLAGYEQYF. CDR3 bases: TGTGCCAGTAGTATAGCGGGACTAGCGGGGTACGAGCAGTACTTC.

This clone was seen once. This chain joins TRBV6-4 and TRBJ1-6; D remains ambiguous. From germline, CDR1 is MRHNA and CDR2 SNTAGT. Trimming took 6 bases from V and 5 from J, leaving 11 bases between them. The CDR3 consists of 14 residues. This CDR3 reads CASRARINNSPLHF. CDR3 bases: TGTGCCAGCAGGGCCCGAATTAATAATTCACCCCTCCACTTT.

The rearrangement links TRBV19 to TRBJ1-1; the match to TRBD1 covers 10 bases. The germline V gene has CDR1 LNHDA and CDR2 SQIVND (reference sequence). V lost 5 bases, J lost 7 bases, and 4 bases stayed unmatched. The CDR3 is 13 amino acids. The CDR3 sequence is CASSAGQGLEAFF. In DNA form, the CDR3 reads TGTGCCAGTAGTGCGGGACAGGGGCTTGAAGCTTTCTTT.

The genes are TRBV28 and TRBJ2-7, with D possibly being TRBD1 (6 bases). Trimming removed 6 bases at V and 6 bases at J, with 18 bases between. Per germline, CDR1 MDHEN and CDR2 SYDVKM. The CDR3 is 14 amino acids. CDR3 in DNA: TGTGCCAGCAGGCTTAACAGGGCTCCTGGCGAGCAGTACTTC. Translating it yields CASRLNRAPGEQYF.

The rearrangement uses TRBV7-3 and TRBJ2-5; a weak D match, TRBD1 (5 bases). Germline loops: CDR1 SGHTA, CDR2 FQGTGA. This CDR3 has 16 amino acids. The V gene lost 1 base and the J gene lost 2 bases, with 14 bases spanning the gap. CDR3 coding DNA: TGTGCCAGCAGCTTAAGGGCCGGTAGGGGTCAAGAGACCCAGTACTTC. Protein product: CASSLRAGRGQETQYF.

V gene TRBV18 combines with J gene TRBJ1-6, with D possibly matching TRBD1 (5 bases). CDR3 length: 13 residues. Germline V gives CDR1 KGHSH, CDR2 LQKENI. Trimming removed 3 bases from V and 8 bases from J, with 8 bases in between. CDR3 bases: TGTGCCAGCTCACCCTCAGGGTATTCACCCCTCCACTTT. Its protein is CASSPSGYSPLHF.

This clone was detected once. CDR3 in DNA: TGTGCCAGCAGCTCGCCCCCCTGGGCGGGAGGTACAGATACGCAGTATTTT. Residues: CASSSPPWAGGTDTQYF. This chain joins TRBV11-3 and TRBJ2-3; 8 bases map to TRBD2. V lost 4 bases and J lost 3; bases outside the gene matches: 12. Germline V CDR1 and CDR2: SGHNT, YENEEA. The CDR3 length is 17 residues.

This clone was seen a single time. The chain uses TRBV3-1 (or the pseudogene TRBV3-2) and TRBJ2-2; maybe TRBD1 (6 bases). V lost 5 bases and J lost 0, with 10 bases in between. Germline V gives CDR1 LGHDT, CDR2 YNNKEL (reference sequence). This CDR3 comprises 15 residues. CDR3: CASSFGTTNTGELFF. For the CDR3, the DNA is TGTGCCAGCAGCTTCGGGACAACGAACACCGGGGAGCTGTTTTTT.

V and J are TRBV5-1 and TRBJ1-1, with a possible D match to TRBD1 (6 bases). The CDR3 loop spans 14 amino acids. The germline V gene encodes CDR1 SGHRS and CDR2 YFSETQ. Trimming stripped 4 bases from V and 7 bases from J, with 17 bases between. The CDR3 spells CASSETGTLIEAFF. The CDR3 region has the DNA TGCGCCAGCAGCGAAACCGGGACACTCATTGAAGCTTTCTTT.

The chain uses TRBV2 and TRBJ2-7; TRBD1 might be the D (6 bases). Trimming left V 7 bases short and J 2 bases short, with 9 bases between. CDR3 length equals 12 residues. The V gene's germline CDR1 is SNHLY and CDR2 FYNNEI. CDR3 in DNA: TGTGCCAGCACATACAGGGCCTACGAGCAGTACTTC. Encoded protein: CASTYRAYEQYF.

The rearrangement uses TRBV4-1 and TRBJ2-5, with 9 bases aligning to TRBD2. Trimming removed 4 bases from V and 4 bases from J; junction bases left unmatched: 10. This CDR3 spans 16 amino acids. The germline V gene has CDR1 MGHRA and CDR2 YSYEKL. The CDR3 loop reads CASSPQGSGSGETQYF. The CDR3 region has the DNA TGCGCCAGCAGCCCGCAGGGTAGCGGGAGCGGAGAGACCCAGTACTTC.

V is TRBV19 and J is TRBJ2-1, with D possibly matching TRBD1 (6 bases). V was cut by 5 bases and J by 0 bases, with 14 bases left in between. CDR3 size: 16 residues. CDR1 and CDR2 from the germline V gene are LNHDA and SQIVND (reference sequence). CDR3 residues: CASSGLGASSYNEQFF. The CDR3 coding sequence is TGTGCCAGTAGTGGGCTGGGGGCGAGCTCCTACAATGAGCAGTTCTTC.

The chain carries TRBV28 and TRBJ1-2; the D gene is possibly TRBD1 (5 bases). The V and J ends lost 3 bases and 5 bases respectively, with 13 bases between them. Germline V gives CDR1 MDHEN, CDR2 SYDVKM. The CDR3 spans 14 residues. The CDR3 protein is CASSFSGGIYGYTF. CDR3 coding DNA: TGTGCCAGCAGTTTTAGCGGGGGTATATATGGCTACACCTTC.

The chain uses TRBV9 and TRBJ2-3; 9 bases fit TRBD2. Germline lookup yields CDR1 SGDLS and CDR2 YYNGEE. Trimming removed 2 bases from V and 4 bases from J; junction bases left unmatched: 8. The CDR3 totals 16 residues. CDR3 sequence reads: CASSVSSGNNADTQYF. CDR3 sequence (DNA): TGTGCCAGCAGCGTTTCTAGCGGGAATAATGCAGATACGCAGTATTTT.

In DNA, the CDR3 is TGTGCCAGCACCCTAGAGCCCTCCTACGAGCAGTACTTC. This sequence encodes CASTLEPSYEQYF. The chain uses TRBV6-1 and TRBJ2-7; D remains unclear. CDR1 and CDR2 (germline): MNHNS, SASEGT. The ends were cut back, 7 bases at V and 0 bases at J, with 10 bases in the middle. This CDR3 has 13 residues.

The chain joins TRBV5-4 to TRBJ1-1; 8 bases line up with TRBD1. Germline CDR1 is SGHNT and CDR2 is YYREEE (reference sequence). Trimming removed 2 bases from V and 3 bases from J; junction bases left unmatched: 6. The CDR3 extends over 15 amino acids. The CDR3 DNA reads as TGTGCCAGCAGCTTCGGGACAGGTTGGGACACTGAAGCTTTCTTT. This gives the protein CASSFGTGWDTEAFF. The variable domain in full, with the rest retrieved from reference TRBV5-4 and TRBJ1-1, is ETGVTQSPTHLIKTRGQQVTLRCSSQSGHNTVSWYQQALGQGPQFIFQYYREEENGRGNFPPRFSGLQFPNYSSELNVNALELDDSALYLCASSFGTGWDTEAFFGQGTRLTVV.

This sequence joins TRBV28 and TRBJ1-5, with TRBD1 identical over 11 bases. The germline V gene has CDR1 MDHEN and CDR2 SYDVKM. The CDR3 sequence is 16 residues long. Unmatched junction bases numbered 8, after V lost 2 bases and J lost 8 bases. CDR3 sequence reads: CASSLGQGAEGKPQHF. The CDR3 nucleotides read TGTGCCAGCAGTTTAGGACAGGGGGCGGAAGGTAAGCCCCAGCATTTT.

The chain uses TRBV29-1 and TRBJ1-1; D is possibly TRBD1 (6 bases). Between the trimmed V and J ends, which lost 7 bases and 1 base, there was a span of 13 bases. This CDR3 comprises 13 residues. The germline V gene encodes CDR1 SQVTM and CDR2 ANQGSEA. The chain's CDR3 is CSADGQTNTEAFF. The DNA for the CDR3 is TGCAGCGCCGACGGACAGACGAACACTGAAGCTTTCTTT. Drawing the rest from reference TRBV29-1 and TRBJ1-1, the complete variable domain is SAVISQKPSRDICQRGTSLTIQCQVDSQVTMMFWYRQQPGQSLTLIATANQGSEATYESGFVIDKFPISRPNLTFSTLTVSNMSPEDSSIYLCSADGQTNTEAFFGQGTRLTVV.

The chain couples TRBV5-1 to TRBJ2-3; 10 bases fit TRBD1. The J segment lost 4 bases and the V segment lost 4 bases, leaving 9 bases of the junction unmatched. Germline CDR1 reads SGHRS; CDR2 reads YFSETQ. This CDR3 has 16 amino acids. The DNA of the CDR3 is TGCGCCAGCAGCCCTCCGACAGGGGGCATCGCAGATACGCAGTATTTT. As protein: CASSPPTGGIADTQYF.

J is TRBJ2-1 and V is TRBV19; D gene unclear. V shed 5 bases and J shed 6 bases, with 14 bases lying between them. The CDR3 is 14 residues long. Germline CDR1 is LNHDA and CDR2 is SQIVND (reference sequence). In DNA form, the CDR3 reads TGTGCCAGTAGTGTCCCCTTACGAGGCAATGAGCAGTTCTTC. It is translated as CASSVPLRGNEQFF.

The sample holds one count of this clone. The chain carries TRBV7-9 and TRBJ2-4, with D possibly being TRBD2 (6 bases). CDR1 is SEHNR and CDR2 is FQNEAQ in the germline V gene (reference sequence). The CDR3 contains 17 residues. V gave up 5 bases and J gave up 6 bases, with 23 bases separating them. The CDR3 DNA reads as TGTGCCAGCAGCCCTAGCGAGGGAACGCGGTATGGAAACATTCAGTACTTC. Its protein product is CASSPSEGTRYGNIQYF.

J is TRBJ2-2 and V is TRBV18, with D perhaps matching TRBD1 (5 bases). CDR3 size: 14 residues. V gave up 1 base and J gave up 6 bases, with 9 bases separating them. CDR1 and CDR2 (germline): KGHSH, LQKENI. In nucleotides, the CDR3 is TGTGCCAGCTCACCACAGTGGGGCGCCGGGGAGCTGTTTTTT. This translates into CASSPQWGAGELFF.

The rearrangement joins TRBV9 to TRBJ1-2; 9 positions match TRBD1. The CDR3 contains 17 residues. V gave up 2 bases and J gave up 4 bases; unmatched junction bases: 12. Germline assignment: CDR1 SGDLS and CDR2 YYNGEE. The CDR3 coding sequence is TGTGCCAGCAGCGTGCGGGACAGGGTTGCCACGTTCTATGGCTACACCTTC. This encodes CASSVRDRVATFYGYTF. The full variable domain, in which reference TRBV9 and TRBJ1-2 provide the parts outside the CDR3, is DSGVTQTPKHLITATGQRVTLRCSPRSGDLSVYWYQQSLDQGLQFLIQYYNGEERAKGNILERFSAQQFPDLHSELNLSSLELGDSALYFCASSVRDRVATFYGYTFGSGTRLTVV.